This T cell receptor (beta chain) appears in the sequencing data of a study of T cell responses to AZD1222 COVID-19 vaccine. Findings and limits, study-wide: Breadth and depth of Spike-specific TCRs rose after two AZD1222 doses.

Notes on this clone: Its antigen is not identified.

Only in-frame clones appear in the TCRdb table, and some are missing; sequencing was by immunoSEQ multiplex PCR. The table includes more than 75,000 clones, roughly 85% detected once. Germline CDR1 reads SEHNR; CDR2 reads FQNEAQ (reference sequence). The length of the CDR3 is 13 residues. With 4 bases removed from V and 7 bases from J, the gap between germline ends came to 14 bases. The V call is TRBV7-9, the J call TRBJ2-7, with D maybe TRBD2 (6 bases). Here the sequenced sample was peripheral blood, taken 28 days after the second AZD1222 dose. The source is an adult who received the AZD1222 COVID-19 vaccine. CDR3 amino acids: CASSSTLGGEQYF. DNA of the CDR3: TGTGCCAGCAGCTCTACATTGGGGGGAGAGCAGTACTTC.